This TCR beta chain was sequenced during a study of cytomegalovirus exposure and HLA in healthy donors. The PCR was carried out with 60 Vbeta primers and 13 Jbeta primers. Here immunoSEQ multiplex PCR was the method, and the copy in TCRdb shows in-frame clones only, minus some. This table lists roughly 75,000 clones. Study-wide findings and caveats: Within a later analysis, the majority of CMV-associated TCR beta chains appeared HLA-restricted.

As regards this clone: The antigen is unknown.

This sequence originates from a man in his forties in good health and CMV-seronegative. What was sequenced was PBMCs.

CDR3 in DNA: TGTGCCAGTAGTATAGGCGCGAACACCGGGGAGCTGTTTTTT. The encoded protein is CASSIGANTGELFF. The chain uses TRBV19 and TRBJ2-2; D remains ambiguous. The CDR3 loop spans 14 amino acids. The V gene's germline CDR1 is LNHDA and CDR2 SQIVND (reference sequence). Trimming shortened V by 1 base and J by 0 bases, and 3 bases separated the two germline ends.